This T cell receptor beta chain was found in a study of cytomegalovirus exposure and HLA in healthy donors. Study findings and constraints: Investigators reported around 150 TCR beta chains as tied to cytomegalovirus. Researchers reported in a later analysis that common viral pathogens appeared linked to several top clusters.

Turning to this clone: Its antigen remains unidentified.

Germline CDR1 reads LNHDA; CDR2 reads SQIVND (reference sequence). The V gene lost 5 bases and the J gene lost 5 bases, with 12 bases spanning the gap. CDR3 length: 14 residues. PCR involved 60 Vbeta and 13 Jbeta primers. Authors' methods: Approximately 87 million unique TCR beta chains, 9.5 million to 14 million shared, were counted in a later analysis. Produced via immunoSEQ multiplex PCR; TCRdb's table is partial and in-frame only. Clone size and the V and J calls come from that table; the DNA yielded D and trimming. In all, the sample yields under 100,000 clones. V gene TRBV19 combines with J gene TRBJ2-2, with D maybe TRBD1 (5 bases). Input material: PBMCs. This TCR derives from a young man in good health and CMV-seronegative. CDR3 nucleotides: TGTGCCAGTAGTCCAGGGTGGTTAACCGGGGAGCTGTTTTTT. It specifies CASSPGWLTGELFF.